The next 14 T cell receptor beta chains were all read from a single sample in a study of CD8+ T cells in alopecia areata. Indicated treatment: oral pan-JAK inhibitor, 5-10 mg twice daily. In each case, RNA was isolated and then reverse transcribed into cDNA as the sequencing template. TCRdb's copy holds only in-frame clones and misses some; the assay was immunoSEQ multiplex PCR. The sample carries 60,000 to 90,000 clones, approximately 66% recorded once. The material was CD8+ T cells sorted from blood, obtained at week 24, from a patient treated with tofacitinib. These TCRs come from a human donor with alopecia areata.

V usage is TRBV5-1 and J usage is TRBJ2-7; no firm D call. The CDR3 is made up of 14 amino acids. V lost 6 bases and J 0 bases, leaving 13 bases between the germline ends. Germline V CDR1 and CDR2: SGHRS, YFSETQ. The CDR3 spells CASTQPGNSYEQYF. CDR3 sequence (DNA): TGCGCCAGCACCCAACCAGGAAACTCCTACGAGCAGTACTTC.

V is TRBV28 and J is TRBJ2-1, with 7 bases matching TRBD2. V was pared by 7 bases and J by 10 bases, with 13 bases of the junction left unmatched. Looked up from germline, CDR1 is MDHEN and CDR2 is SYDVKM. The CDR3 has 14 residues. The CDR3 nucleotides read TGTGCCAGCACAAGTTCGGGGGGTCTAGCGGAGCAGTTCTTC. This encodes CASTSSGGLAEQFF.

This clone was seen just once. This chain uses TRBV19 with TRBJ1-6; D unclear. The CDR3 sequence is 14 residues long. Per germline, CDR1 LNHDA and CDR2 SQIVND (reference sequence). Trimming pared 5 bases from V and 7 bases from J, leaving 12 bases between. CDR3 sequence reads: CASSLGPPNSPLHF. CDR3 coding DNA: TGTGCCAGTAGTTTAGGACCGCCGAATTCACCCCTCCACTTT.

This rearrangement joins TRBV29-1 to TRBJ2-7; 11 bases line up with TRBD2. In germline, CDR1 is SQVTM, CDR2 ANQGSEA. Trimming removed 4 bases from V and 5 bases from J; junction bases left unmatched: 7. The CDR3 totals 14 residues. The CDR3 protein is CSVVLAGVLDEQYF. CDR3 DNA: TGCAGCGTTGTACTAGCGGGGGTGCTCGACGAGCAGTACTTC.

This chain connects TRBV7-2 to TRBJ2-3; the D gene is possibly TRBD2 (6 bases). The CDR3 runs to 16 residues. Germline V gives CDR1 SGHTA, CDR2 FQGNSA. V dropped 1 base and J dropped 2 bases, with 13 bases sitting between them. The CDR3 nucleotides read TGTGCCAGCAGCTTAGGTAGTAGCGGTGTCACAGATACGCAGTATTTT. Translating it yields CASSLGSSGVTDTQYF.

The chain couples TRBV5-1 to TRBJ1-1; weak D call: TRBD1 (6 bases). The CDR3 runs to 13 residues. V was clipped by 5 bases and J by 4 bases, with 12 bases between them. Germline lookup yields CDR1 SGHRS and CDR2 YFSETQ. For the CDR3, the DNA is TGCGCCAGCAGTCGGGGGGCTCGCACTGAAGCTTTCTTT. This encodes CASSRGARTEAFF.

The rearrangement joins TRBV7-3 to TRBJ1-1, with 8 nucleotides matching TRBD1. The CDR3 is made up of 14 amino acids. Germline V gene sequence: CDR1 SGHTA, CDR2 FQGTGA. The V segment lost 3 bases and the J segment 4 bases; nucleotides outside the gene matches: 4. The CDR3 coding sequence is TGTGCCAGCAGCTTGACAGGGGCTGGCACTGAAGCTTTCTTT. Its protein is CASSLTGAGTEAFF.

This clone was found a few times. The CDR3, as DNA: TGCGCCAGCAGCCCAGGGCCCGACAGGGGAACCGAGCAGTACTTC. Protein product: CASSPGPDRGTEQYF. This chain joins TRBV4-1 and TRBJ2-7; TRBD1 matches 8 bases. V dropped 4 bases and J dropped 6; count of bases not matched to a gene: 11. There are 15 residues in the CDR3. Germline CDR1 reads MGHRA; CDR2 reads YSYEKL.

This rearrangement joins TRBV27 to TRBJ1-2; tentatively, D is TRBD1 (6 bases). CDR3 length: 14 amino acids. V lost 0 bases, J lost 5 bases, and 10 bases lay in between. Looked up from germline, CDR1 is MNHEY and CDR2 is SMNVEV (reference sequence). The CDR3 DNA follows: TGTGCCAGCAGTTTATCGACAGGTCCTTATGGCTACACCTTC. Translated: CASSLSTGPYGYTF.

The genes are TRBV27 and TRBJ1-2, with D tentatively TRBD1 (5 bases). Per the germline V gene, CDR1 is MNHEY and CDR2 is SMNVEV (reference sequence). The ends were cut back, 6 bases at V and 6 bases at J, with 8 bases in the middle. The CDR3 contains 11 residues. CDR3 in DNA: TGTGCCAGCAGCTCAGGGAATGGCTACACCTTC. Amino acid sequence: CASSSGNGYTF.

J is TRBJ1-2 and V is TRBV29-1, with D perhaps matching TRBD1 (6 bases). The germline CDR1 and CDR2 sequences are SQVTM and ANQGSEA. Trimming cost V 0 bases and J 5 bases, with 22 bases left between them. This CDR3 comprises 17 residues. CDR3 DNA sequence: TGCAGCGTTGAAGATGATTTGGAGGGGACAAAGCCTTATGGCTACACCTTC. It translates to CSVEDDLEGTKPYGYTF.

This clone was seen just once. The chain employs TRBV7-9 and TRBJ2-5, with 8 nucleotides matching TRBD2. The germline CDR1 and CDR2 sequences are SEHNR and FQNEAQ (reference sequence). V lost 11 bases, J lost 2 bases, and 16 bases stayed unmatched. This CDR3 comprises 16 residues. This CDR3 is CASIRSGGPLQETQYF. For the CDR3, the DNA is TGTGCCTCGATAAGGAGCGGGGGACCCCTACAAGAGACCCAGTACTTC.

The CDR3 sequence: CASHTGTGGSDEQFF. The DNA of the CDR3 is TGTGCCAGCCATACCGGGACAGGGGGGTCGGATGAGCAGTTCTTC. V usage is TRBV19 and J usage is TRBJ2-1, with TRBD1 matching 11 bases. Per germline, CDR1 LNHDA and CDR2 SQIVND (reference sequence). V trimming: 9 bases; J trimming: 8 bases; junction bases outside the gene matches: 12. The CDR3 spans 15 residues.

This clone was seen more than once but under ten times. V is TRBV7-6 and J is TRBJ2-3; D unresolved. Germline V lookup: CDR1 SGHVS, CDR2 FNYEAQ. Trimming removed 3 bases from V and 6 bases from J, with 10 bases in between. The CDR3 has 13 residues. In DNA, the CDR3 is TGTGCCAGCAGCTTCGACGGTTCCGATACGCAGTATTTT. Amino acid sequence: CASSFDGSDTQYF.